This TCR beta chain was captured in a study of blood T cell repertoires in COVID-19. Study-wide context: The origin of the acute and convalescent COVID-19 samples was the United States, Italy and Spain. T cells, B-cell-depleted T cells, or PBMCs supplied cDNA or gDNA.

V lost 5 bases and J lost 5; bases outside the gene matches: 15. Germline V gene data show CDR1 as SGHVS and CDR2 as FNYEAQ. CDR3 length equals 16 residues. In the original processing: Reference gene primer amplification yielded estimated nucleated cell counts. Generated by immunoSEQ multiplex PCR, the TCRdb table keeps only in-frame clones and is missing some. V, J and clone size are those of that table, while D and trimming were read from the DNA. The table includes about 180,000 clones, 89% detected once. This TCR came from a man aged 18 to 29 who had recovered from COVID-19. The genes are TRBV7-6 and TRBJ2-7, with 7 bases matching TRBD2. Sequencing was carried out using peripheral blood. The CDR3 DNA sequence: TGTGCCAGCAGCCGAGCTGGCTTGACTAGCAGAGACGAGCAGTACTTC. It encodes CASSRAGLTSRDEQYF.